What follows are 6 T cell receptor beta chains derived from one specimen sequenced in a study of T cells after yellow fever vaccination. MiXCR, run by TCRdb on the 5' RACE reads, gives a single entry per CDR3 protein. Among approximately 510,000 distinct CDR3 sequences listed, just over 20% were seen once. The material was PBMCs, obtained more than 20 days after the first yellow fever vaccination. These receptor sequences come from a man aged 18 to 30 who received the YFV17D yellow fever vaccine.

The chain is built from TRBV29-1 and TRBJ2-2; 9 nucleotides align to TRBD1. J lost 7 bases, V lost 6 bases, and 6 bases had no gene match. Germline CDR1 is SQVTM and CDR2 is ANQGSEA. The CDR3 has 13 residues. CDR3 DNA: TGCAGCGTAGGACAGGGGTTCGGCGGGGAGCTGTTTTTT. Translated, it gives CSVGQGFGGELFF.

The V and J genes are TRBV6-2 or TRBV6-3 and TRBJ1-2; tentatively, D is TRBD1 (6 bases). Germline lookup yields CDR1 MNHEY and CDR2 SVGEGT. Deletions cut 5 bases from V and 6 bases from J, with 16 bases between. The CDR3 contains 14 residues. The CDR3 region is CASSRQGNADGYTF. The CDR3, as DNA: TGTGCCAGCAGTCGGCAGGGGAACGCGGATGGCTACACCTTC.

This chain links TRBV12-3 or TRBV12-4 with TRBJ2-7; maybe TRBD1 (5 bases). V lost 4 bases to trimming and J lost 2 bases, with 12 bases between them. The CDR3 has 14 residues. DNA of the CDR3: TGTGCCAGCAGTTCCGGAAGGGGCGCCTACGAGCAGTACTTC. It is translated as CASSSGRGAYEQYF.

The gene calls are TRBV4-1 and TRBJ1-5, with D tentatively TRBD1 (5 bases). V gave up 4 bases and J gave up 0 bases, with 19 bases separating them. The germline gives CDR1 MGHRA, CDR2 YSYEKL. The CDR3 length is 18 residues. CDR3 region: CASSPADTLTGSNQPQHF. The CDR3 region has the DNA TGCGCCAGCAGCCCTGCGGACACCTTAACGGGTAGCAATCAGCCCCAGCATTTT.

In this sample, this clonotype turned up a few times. The CDR3 region is CASSLRDMGQETQYF. As DNA, the CDR3 is TGTGCCAGCAGCCTCAGGGATATGGGGCAAGAGACCCAGTACTTC. This sequence joins TRBV9 and TRBJ2-5; D possibly corresponds to TRBD1 (5 bases). Germline-derived CDR1 and CDR2 are SGDLS and YYNGEE. The germline V and J ends were trimmed by 4 bases and 2 bases, with 15 bases remaining between them. The CDR3 is 15 amino acids.

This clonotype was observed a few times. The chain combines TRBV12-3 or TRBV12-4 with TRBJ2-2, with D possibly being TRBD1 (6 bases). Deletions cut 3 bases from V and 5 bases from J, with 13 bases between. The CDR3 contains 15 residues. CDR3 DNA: TGTGCCAGCAGTTTCAGGCAGGGGAGTACCGGGGAGCTGTTTTTT. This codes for CASSFRQGSTGELFF.